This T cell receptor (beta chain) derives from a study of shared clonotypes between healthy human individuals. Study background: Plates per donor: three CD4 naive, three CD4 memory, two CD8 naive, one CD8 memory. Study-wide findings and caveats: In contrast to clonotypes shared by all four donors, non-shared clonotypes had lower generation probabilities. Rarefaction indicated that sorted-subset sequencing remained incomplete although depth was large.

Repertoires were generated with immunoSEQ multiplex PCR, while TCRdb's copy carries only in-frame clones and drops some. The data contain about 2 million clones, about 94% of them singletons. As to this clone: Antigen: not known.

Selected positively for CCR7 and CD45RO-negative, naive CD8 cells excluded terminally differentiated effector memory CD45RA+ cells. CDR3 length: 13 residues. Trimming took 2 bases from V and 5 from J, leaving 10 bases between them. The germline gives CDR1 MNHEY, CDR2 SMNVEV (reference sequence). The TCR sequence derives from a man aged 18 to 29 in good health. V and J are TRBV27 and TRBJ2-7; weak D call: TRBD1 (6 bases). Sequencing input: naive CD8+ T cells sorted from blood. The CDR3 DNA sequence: TGTGCCAGCAGTTTAGGACAGAACCACGAGCAGTACTTC. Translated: CASSLGQNHEQYF.